The entry below gives a single TCR beta chain sequence along with its context. Its antigen remains unknown. This entry is derived from a study of cytotoxic CD8 clonotypes in ibrutinib-treated CLL. About the research overall: Partial responses numbered roughly 25 and complete responses 2; after a median approximately 70 months, approximately 14 stayed remitted and approximately twelve progressed.

The study, taken as a whole, reports: Whereas clonality rose at ibrutinib response, it declined toward baseline at progression.

The targeted sequencing depth was 1 in 200,000 to 1 in 1 million T cells. The protocol was immunoSEQ multiplex PCR, while the TCRdb copy is restricted to in-frame clones and leaves out a portion. Counted here are about 140,000 clones, about 84% occurring once; the ten biggest clones make up 7.5% to 8%. The CDR3 sequence is 15 residues long. Unmatched junction bases numbered 10, after V lost 5 bases and J lost 5 bases. Germline V CDR1 and CDR2: MDHEN, SYDVKM. This TCR came from a human donor with chronic lymphocytic leukemia. The genes are TRBV28 and TRBJ2-7, with TRBD2 matching over 9 bases. The sequences come from PBMCs, collected after 36 months of ibrutinib treatment. The CDR3 nucleotides read TGTGCCAGCAGTCTTACCAGCGGGGGGCTGAACGAGCAGTACTTC. Its protein is CASSLTSGGLNEQYF.